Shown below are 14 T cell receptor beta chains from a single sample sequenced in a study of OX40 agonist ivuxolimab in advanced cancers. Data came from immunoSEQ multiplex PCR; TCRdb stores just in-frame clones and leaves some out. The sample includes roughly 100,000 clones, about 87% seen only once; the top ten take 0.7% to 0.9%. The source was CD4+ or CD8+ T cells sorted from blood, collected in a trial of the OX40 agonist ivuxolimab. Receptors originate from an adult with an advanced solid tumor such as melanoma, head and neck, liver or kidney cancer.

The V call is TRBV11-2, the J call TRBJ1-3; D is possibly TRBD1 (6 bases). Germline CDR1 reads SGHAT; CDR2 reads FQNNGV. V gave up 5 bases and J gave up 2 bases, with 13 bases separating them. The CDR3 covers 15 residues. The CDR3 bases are TGTGCCAGCAGCCCAAGGACAGCTCCTGGAAACACCATATATTTT. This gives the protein CASSPRTAPGNTIYF.

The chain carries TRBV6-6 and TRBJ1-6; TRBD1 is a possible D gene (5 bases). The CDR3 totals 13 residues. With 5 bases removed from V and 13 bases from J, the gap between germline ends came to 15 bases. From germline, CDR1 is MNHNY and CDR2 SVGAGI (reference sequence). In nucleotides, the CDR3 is TGTGCCAGCAGTCAGATGGGGGAGGCCCCCCTCCACTTT. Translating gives CASSQMGEAPLHF.

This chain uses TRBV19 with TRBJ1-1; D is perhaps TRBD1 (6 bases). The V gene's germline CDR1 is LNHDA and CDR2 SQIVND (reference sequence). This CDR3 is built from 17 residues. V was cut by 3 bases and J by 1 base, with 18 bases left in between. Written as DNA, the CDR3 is TGTGCCAGTAGTATGTCGGGGGCAGGGATTGCGAACACTGAAGCTTTCTTT. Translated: CASSMSGAGIANTEAFF.

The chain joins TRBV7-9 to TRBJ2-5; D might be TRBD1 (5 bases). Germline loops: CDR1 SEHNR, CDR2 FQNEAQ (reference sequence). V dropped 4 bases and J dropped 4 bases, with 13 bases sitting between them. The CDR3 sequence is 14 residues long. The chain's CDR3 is CASSSLARVETQYF. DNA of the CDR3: TGTGCCAGCAGCTCCTTGGCCAGGGTAGAGACCCAGTACTTC.

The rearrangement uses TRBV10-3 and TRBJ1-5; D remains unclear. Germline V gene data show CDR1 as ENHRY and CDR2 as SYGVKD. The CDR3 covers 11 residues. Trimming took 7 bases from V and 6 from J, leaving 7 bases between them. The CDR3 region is CAIIDRQPQHF. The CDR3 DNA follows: TGTGCCATCATAGACCGTCAGCCCCAGCATTTT.

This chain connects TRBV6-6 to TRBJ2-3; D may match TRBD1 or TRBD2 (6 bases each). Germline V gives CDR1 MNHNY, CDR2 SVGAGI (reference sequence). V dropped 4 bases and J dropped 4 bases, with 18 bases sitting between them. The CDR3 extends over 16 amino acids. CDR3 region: CASSSTSGAAPDTQYF. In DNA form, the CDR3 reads TGTGCCAGCAGTTCAACCTCGGGGGCCGCCCCAGATACGCAGTATTTT.

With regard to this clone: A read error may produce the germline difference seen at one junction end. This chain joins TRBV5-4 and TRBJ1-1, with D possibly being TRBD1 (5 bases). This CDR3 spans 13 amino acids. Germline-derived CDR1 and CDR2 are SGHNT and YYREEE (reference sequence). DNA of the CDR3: TGTGCCAGCAGCTTGGGGGACGGGCGGCGTGGAGAATTT. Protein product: CASSLGDGRRGEF.

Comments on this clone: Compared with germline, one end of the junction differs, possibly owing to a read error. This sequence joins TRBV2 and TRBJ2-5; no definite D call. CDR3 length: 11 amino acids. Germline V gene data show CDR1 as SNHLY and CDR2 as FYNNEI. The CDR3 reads CASSDDISENF. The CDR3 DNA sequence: TGTGCCAGCAGTGACGACATATCGGAAAACTTC.

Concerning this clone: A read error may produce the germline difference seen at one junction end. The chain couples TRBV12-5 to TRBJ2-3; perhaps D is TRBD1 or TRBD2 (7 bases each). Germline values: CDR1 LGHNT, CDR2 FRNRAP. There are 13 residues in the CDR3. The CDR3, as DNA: TGTGCTAGTGGTTTCCAGGGGAGGGACAGACTATTTTTT. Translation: CASGFQGRDRLFF.

For the CDR3, the DNA is TGTGCCACCAGAGAACAGGAGAACACTGAAGCTTTCTTT. Protein: CATREQENTEAFF. The chain uses TRBV15 and TRBJ1-1, with D maybe TRBD1 (5 bases). CDR3 length: 13 amino acids. CDR1 LNHNV and CDR2 YYDKDF come from the germline V gene (reference sequence). V was pared by 6 bases and J by 1 base, with 9 bases between.

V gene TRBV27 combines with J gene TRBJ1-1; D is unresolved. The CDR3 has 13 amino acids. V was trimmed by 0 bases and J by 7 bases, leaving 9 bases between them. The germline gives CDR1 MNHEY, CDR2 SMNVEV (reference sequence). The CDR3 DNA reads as TGTGCCAGCAGTTTATCGGTATGGCTTGAAGCTTTCTTT. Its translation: CASSLSVWLEAFF.

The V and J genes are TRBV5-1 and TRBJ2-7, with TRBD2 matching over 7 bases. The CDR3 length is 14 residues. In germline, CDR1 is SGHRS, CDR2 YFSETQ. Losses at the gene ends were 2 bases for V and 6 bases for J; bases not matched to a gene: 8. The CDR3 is CASSLSGEGREQYF. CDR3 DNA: TGCGCCAGCAGCTTAAGTGGGGAGGGGCGCGAGCAGTACTTC.

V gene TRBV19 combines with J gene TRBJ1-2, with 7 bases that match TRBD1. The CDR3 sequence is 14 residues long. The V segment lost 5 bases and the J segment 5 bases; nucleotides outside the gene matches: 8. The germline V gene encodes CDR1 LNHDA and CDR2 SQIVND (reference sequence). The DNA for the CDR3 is TGTGCCAGTAGTCCTACAGGGGAAAGTTATGGCTACACCTTC. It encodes CASSPTGESYGYTF.

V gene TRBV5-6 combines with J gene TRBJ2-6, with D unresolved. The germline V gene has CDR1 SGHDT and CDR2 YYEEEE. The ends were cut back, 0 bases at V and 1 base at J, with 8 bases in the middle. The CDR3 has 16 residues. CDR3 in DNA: TGTGCCAGCAGCTTGGACGTTCTGTCTGGGGCCAACGTCCTGACTTTC. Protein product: CASSLDVLSGANVLTF.